The sequence of this TCR beta chain was determined in a study of blood T cell repertoires in COVID-19. On the study more broadly: From the United States, Italy and Spain came samples of acute and convalescent COVID-19. Sample material is recorded as cDNA or gDNA derived from T cells, B-cell-depleted T cells, or PBMCs.

Germline CDR1 LGHDT, CDR2 YNNKEL (reference sequence). The CDR3 totals 14 residues. Trimming took off 0 bases at V and 5 bases at J, with 10 bases between the two ends. Authors' processing steps: For nucleated cells, counts were estimated from reference gene primer amplification. Libraries were prepared by immunoSEQ multiplex PCR; TCRdb keeps only in-frame clonotypes and omits some of them. That table supplies the V and J calls and clone size; D and trimming were determined from the DNA. The sample shows roughly 130,000 clones, about 83% of them seen only once. Sequencing was performed on peripheral blood. The receptor's source is a man aged 40-49 years with active or convalescent COVID-19. The rearrangement joins TRBV3-1 (or the pseudogene TRBV3-2) to TRBJ1-1; the D is unclear. Written as DNA, the CDR3 is TGTGCCAGCAGCCAAGAAGGGAGAGGGACTGAAGCTTTCTTT. It codes for CASSQEGRGTEAFF.